This entry describes one T cell receptor (beta chain). What it recognizes is unknown. Each CDR3 protein is one row after TCRdb ran MiXCR on the 5' RACE reads. This table holds just under 600,000 distinct CDR3 sequences, approximately 13% found once. The data were obtained in a study of T cells after yellow fever vaccination. General study points: The appearance of a small share of clonotypes in both CD4 and CD8 compartments was observed. After the booster, 95% to 98% of CD4 and about nine tenths of CD8 primary-response clones were re-detected.

The germline CDR1 and CDR2 sequences are MDHEN and SYDVKM. The CDR3 spans 15 residues. V dropped 8 bases and J dropped 2 bases, with 17 bases sitting between them. The sample was PBMCs, taken on the day of the yellow fever booster vaccination. The clonotype originates from a man between 25 and 39 years old who received the YFV17D yellow fever vaccine. This chain connects TRBV28 to TRBJ2-3; no clear D. The CDR3 here is CASPPPPWYTDTQYF. DNA of the CDR3: TGTGCCAGCCCACCTCCCCCCTGGTACACAGATACGCAGTATTTT.